The next 29 T cell receptor beta chains were all read from a single sample in a study of blood T cell repertoires in COVID-19. Only in-frame clones appear in the TCRdb table, and some are missing; sequencing was by immunoSEQ multiplex PCR. The data hold around 140,000 clones, with 80% to 85% observed a single time. The sample taken for sequencing was peripheral blood. The source of these receptors is a woman in her sixties with acute or convalescent COVID-19.

The chain is built from TRBV9 and TRBJ2-3; TRBD2 matches at 8 bases. Losses at the gene ends were 1 base for V and 2 bases for J; bases not matched to a gene: 3. Germline CDR1 is SGDLS and CDR2 is YYNGEE. The CDR3 contains 15 residues. CDR3 DNA: TGTGCCAGCAGCGTAAGGACTAGCTCCACAGATACGCAGTATTTT. Translation: CASSVRTSSTDTQYF.

The chain employs TRBV7-3 and TRBJ2-1, with 8 bases that match TRBD2. Germline CDR1 SGHTA, CDR2 FQGTGA. J lost 3 bases, V lost 5 bases, and 3 bases had no gene match. The CDR3 contains 14 residues. CDR3 sequence (DNA): TGTGCCAGCAGCCCACTAGCGGACTACAATGAGCAGTTCTTC. Translating it yields CASSPLADYNEQFF.

J is TRBJ2-1 and V is TRBV7-3; 11 bases map to TRBD2. Germline V lookup: CDR1 SGHTA, CDR2 FQGTGA. V lost 4 bases and J lost 6; bases outside the gene matches: 8. The CDR3 contains 16 residues. The CDR3 DNA reads TGTGCCAGCAGCTCCGTAGCGGGAGGGCCTCGCAATGAGCAGTTCTTC. Protein sequence: CASSSVAGGPRNEQFF.

This sequence joins TRBV28 and TRBJ1-2; 11 bases are a match to TRBD1. The CDR3 is made up of 16 amino acids. Germline V lookup: CDR1 MDHEN, CDR2 SYDVKM. The V segment lost 5 bases and the J segment 7 bases; nucleotides outside the gene matches: 12. The CDR3 loop reads CASSPQGGQGVRGYTF. The CDR3 DNA reads TGTGCCAGCAGTCCCCAAGGGGGACAGGGGGTGCGTGGCTACACCTTC.

The V and J genes are TRBV5-4 and TRBJ2-7; TRBD2 is a possible D gene (6 bases). The V end was cut by 0 bases, the J end by 2 bases, with 9 bases between. This CDR3 spans 14 amino acids. Germline V gene data show CDR1 as SGHNT and CDR2 as YYREEE (reference sequence). The CDR3 protein is CASSLEAGPYEQYF. In nucleotides, the CDR3 is TGTGCCAGCAGCTTGGAGGCGGGACCCTACGAGCAGTACTTC.

In this sample, this clone turned up a few times. This chain uses TRBV10-3 with TRBJ2-7; a weak D match, TRBD1 (5 bases). This CDR3 spans 15 amino acids. Germline CDR1 ENHRY, CDR2 SYGVKD. V lost 3 bases and J 0 bases, leaving 12 bases between the germline ends. CDR3 coding DNA: TGTGCCATCAGTGACTCCTACAGGAGCTCCTACGAGCAGTACTTC. Encoded protein: CAISDSYRSSYEQYF.

The chain carries TRBV10-3 and TRBJ1-5; D gene uncertain. Trimming stripped 8 bases from V and 0 bases from J, with 11 bases between. Looked up from germline, CDR1 is ENHRY and CDR2 is SYGVKD. The CDR3 loop spans 14 amino acids. CDR3 nucleotide sequence: TGTGCCATCTCCGCAGGTTATAGCAATCAGCCCCAGCATTTT. This gives the protein CAISAGYSNQPQHF.

This clone showed up just a few times. The rearrangement joins TRBV7-3 to TRBJ1-5; D is perhaps TRBD1 (6 bases). Trimming pared 9 bases from V and 5 bases from J, leaving 20 bases between. This CDR3 contains 15 residues. Germline V lookup: CDR1 SGHTA, CDR2 FQGTGA. The CDR3 reads CARDVITGIDQPQHF. CDR3 DNA: TGTGCCAGGGACGTTATTACAGGGATTGATCAGCCCCAGCATTTT.

This chain links TRBV6-5 with TRBJ2-7; 11 bases are shared with TRBD1. CDR3 size: 15 residues. V lost 5 bases to trimming and J lost 2 bases; unmatched junction nucleotides: 5. Germline loops: CDR1 MNHEY, CDR2 SVGAGI. The CDR3: CASSLSGQGAYEQYF. CDR3 nucleotide sequence: TGTGCCAGCAGTCTCTCGGGACAGGGGGCCTACGAGCAGTACTTC.

V gene TRBV5-6 combines with J gene TRBJ2-7; D unclear. V was pared by 2 bases and J by 7 bases, with 19 bases between. This CDR3 contains 15 residues. CDR1 SGHDT and CDR2 YYEEEE come from the germline V gene. In DNA form, the CDR3 reads TGTGCCAGCAGCTTATCCCAGATTACAGTCTTGGAGCAGTACTTC. This codes for CASSLSQITVLEQYF.

The rearrangement uses TRBV28 and TRBJ1-3, with D possibly matching TRBD1 (6 bases). Germline V gene data show CDR1 as MDHEN and CDR2 as SYDVKM. The CDR3 consists of 15 residues. Deletions cut 4 bases from V and 1 base from J, with 11 bases between. CDR3 protein: CASSYWGRSGNTIYF. DNA for the CDR3: TGTGCCAGCAGTTATTGGGGGCGGTCTGGAAACACCATATATTTT.

The J gene is TRBJ1-2, the V gene TRBV27; tentative D call: TRBD1 (5 bases). CDR3 length: 14 amino acids. The V and J ends lost 0 bases and 11 bases respectively, with 16 bases between them. Germline values: CDR1 MNHEY, CDR2 SMNVEV (reference sequence). The CDR3 spells CASSLSTDAYVYTF. The CDR3 region has the DNA TGTGCCAGCAGTTTATCGACAGATGCCTATGTGTACACCTTC.

This rearrangement joins TRBV7-3 to TRBJ2-2, with TRBD1 as a possible D gene (6 bases). V gave up 2 bases and J gave up 0 bases, with 7 bases separating them. Germline values: CDR1 SGHTA, CDR2 FQGTGA. The CDR3 is made up of 15 amino acids. The CDR3 region has the DNA TGTGCCAGCAGCTTAGGGACAACGAACACCGGGGAGCTGTTTTTT. This codes for CASSLGTTNTGELFF.

Details on this clone: One end of the junction is discordant with germline, which a read error may explain. V and J are TRBV6-1 and TRBJ2-7; the D gene is possibly TRBD1 (5 bases). From germline, CDR1 is MNHNS and CDR2 SASEGT. The CDR3 runs 13 residues. The CDR3 protein is CASSEVRVYGQYF. CDR3 in DNA: TGTGCCAGCAGTGAAGTCAGGGTATACGGGCAGTACTTC.

J is TRBJ1-2 and V is TRBV6-1, with D perhaps matching TRBD1 (6 bases). The CDR3 covers 13 residues. CDR1 is MNHNS, CDR2 SASEGT, per germline. V shed 3 bases and J shed 4 bases, with 9 bases lying between them. For the CDR3, the DNA is TGTGCCAGCAGTGACGGACAGTTCTATGGCTACACCTTC. Translation gives CASSDGQFYGYTF.

The rearrangement uses TRBV6-4 and TRBJ2-2; TRBD1 might be the D (6 bases). V lost 4 bases and J lost 4, with 10 bases in between. The CDR3 covers 14 residues. Per germline, CDR1 MRHNA and CDR2 SNTAGT. The CDR3 loop reads CASSAGDVTGELFF. The CDR3 DNA reads TGTGCCAGCAGTGCAGGGGATGTCACCGGGGAGCTGTTTTTT.

The rearrangement joins TRBV5-8 to TRBJ1-2; 8 bases are shared with TRBD1. Trimming at V came to 5 bases and at J to 6 bases, leaving 9 bases not matched to a gene. CDR3 length: 14 amino acids. Germline lookup yields CDR1 SGHTS and CDR2 YDEGEE. CDR3 in DNA: TGTGCCAGCAGGCTTAAAACAGGGGGAGATGGCTACACCTTC. Amino acids: CASRLKTGGDGYTF.

V is TRBV10-2 and J is TRBJ1-4; TRBD1 aligns across 8 bases. Unmatched junction bases numbered 3, after V lost 7 bases and J lost 2 bases. CDR3 length: 14 amino acids. The V gene's germline CDR1 is WSHSY and CDR2 SAAADI. CDR3 sequence (DNA): TGCGCCAGCAAGAGGGACAGGACTAATGAAAAACTGTTTTTT. Translation: CASKRDRTNEKLFF.

This chain uses TRBV19 with TRBJ2-1; a weak D match, TRBD2 (6 bases). The CDR3 runs 16 residues. V lost 3 bases and J 2 bases, leaving 14 bases between the germline ends. Germline V gives CDR1 LNHDA, CDR2 SQIVND (reference sequence). CDR3 sequence: CASSMRVEGPYNEQFF. The CDR3, as DNA: TGTGCCAGTAGTATGCGTGTGGAGGGGCCCTACAATGAGCAGTTCTTC.

This clone was recorded only once. The chain recombines TRBV2 with TRBJ1-1; 8 bases align to TRBD1. The V gene end was trimmed by 5 bases and the J gene end by 6 bases; junction bases not matched to a gene: 8. The CDR3 is 14 residues long. The germline gives CDR1 SNHLY, CDR2 FYNNEI. The CDR3: CASSTSGGWAEAFF. The CDR3 DNA sequence: TGTGCCAGCAGTACATCAGGGGGCTGGGCTGAAGCTTTCTTT.

The gene calls are TRBV5-1 and TRBJ2-6; TRBD2 agrees at 7 bases. CDR3 size: 16 residues. The germline gives CDR1 SGHRS, CDR2 YFSETQ. V was clipped by 7 bases and J by 4 bases; unmatched bases: 11. CDR3 amino acids: CASGEWAAGGANVLTF. The CDR3 region has the DNA TGCGCCAGCGGGGAATGGGCAGCGGGAGGGGCCAACGTCCTGACTTTC.

The genes are TRBV28 and TRBJ1-2; maybe TRBD1 (6 bases). This CDR3 is 13 amino acids long. Germline CDR1 is MDHEN and CDR2 is SYDVKM. Trimming pared 8 bases from V and 0 bases from J, leaving 10 bases between. The DNA of the CDR3 is TGTGCCAGCCGGTCAGGGGCTAACTATGGCTACACCTTC. Protein: CASRSGANYGYTF.

This chain connects TRBV5-1 to TRBJ2-1; TRBD2 matches 11 bases. The V gene end was trimmed by 4 bases and the J gene end by 6 bases; junction bases not matched to a gene: 6. Germline loops: CDR1 SGHRS, CDR2 YFSETQ. The length of the CDR3 is 15 residues. CDR3 sequence: CASSLTTSGINEQFF. CDR3 sequence (DNA): TGCGCCAGCAGCCTAACGACTAGCGGGATCAATGAGCAGTTCTTC.

The chain uses TRBV30 and TRBJ2-3; D uncertain. The germline V gene has CDR1 GTSNPN and CDR2 SVGIG (reference sequence). This CDR3 is built from 10 residues. The V end was cut by 3 bases, the J end by 6 bases, with 4 bases between. The DNA for the CDR3 is TGTGCCTGGAGCCGGGATACGCAGTATTTT. Its protein is CAWSRDTQYF.

This chain uses TRBV5-4 with TRBJ1-4, with 7 nucleotides matching TRBD1. The trim removed 0 bases at V and 7 bases at J, leaving 0 bases unmatched. Germline V gene sequence: CDR1 SGHNT, CDR2 YYREEE (reference sequence). This CDR3 region has 13 residues. DNA of the CDR3: TGTGCCAGCAGCTTGGGACAGGGTGAAAAACTGTTTTTT. Encoded protein: CASSLGQGEKLFF.

The chain recombines TRBV28 with TRBJ1-4; D is possibly TRBD1 (5 bases). V was shortened by 3 bases and J by 0 bases, with 14 bases between the two germline ends. Germline assignment: CDR1 MDHEN and CDR2 SYDVKM. The CDR3 has 17 residues. The CDR3 region has the DNA TGTGCCAGCAGTTTGGGGGGGGGAGCTGCAACTAATGAAAAACTGTTTTTT. The encoded protein is CASSLGGGAATNEKLFF.

The CDR3 is CASSVDRVNTGELFF. The CDR3 bases are TGTGCCAGCTCAGTGGACAGGGTGAACACCGGGGAGCTGTTTTTT. The chain is built from TRBV18 and TRBJ2-2; 8 positions agree with TRBD1. The CDR3 runs 15 residues. After removal of 5 bases from V and 1 base from J, the junction contained 3 bases not matched to a gene. From germline, CDR1 is KGHSH and CDR2 LQKENI. The full variable domain, completed using reference TRBV18 and TRBJ2-2, is NAGVMQNPRHLVRRRGQEARLRCSPMKGHSHVYWYRQLPEEGLKFMVYLQKENIIDESGMPKERFSAEFPKEGPSILRIQQVVRGDSAAYFCASSVDRVNTGELFFGEGSRLTVL.

The CDR3 sequence: CASSLGTHGELFF. DNA for the CDR3: TGTGCCAGCAGCTTGGGAACTCACGGGGAGCTGTTTTTT. This sequence joins TRBV5-6 and TRBJ2-2; D ambiguous. Germline lookup yields CDR1 SGHDT and CDR2 YYEEEE. V lost 0 bases, J lost 7 bases, and 7 bases lay in between. This CDR3 spans 13 amino acids.

The chain uses TRBV6-6 and TRBJ2-7; 9 bases are a match to TRBD1. V gave up 5 bases and J gave up 6 bases; unmatched junction bases: 5. Germline V gives CDR1 MNHNY, CDR2 SVGAGI (reference sequence). The CDR3 consists of 13 residues. In DNA form, the CDR3 reads TGTGCCAGCAGTCCGGGACAGGGAGGCGAGCAGTACTTC. This translates into CASSPGQGGEQYF.